The entry below describes one T cell receptor beta chain. Its target is not known. Germline V gene sequence: CDR1 SGHRS, CDR2 YFSETQ. CDR3 length equals 14 residues. The ends were cut back, 0 bases at V and 0 bases at J, with 7 bases in the middle. RNA extraction was followed by reverse transcription into cDNA, which acted as the sequencing template. Profiling relied on immunoSEQ multiplex PCR, and the TCRdb table lists in-frame clones only, not all of them. Among fewer than 200,000 clones listed, approximately 56% were seen once. These data belong to a study of CD8+ T cells in alopecia areata. Study summary: Treated patients were given 5 to 10 mg oral tofacitinib twice daily.

General study points: When scalp samples are sequenced, resident alphabeta T cells of normal skin are also captured.

This clonotype originated in a human donor with alopecia areata. The gene calls are TRBV5-1 and TRBJ2-7; D is unresolved. The source was CD4+ T cells sorted from blood, collected at week 0. The CDR3 nucleotides are TGCGCCAGCAGCTTGGAACCAAGCTCCTACGAGCAGTACTTC. It yields the protein CASSLEPSSYEQYF.